A selection of T cell receptor beta chains follows, all from one sample in a study of T cell repertoires in cytomegalovirus infection. TCRdb re-derived calls from the reads in MiXCR, one entry per CDR3 protein. Here the sample spans fewer than 130,000 distinct CDR3 sequences, under 45% being singletons. These receptors are not linked to any known antigen. Sequencing used CD8+ T cells from cultured PBMCs, obtained from culture after CMV antigen stimulation. These receptors came from a human donor in good health (CMV status not recorded). Some clones in this sample may be carry-over from other donors' samples. The CDR3 runs from the conserved cysteine through the conserved F or W. A D gene is named only where the DNA matches it firmly.

d_gene,j_gene,v_gene,CDR3aa
.,TRBJ2-3,TRBV11-3,CASSTGTTDTQYF
TRBD2,TRBJ2-5,TRBV12-5,CASGVLAGGEETQYF
TRBD2,TRBJ2-1,TRBV7-2,CASSLAGRLAGHEQFF
.,TRBJ1-2,TRBV7-2,CASSPQPQGMDGYTF
.,TRBJ2-1,TRBV19,CASSIDQAPYNEQFF
.,TRBJ2-7,TRBV12-3/TRBV12-4,CASSYPSDRSYEQYF
TRBD1,TRBJ1-1,TRBV28,CASSSQTTGGWSTEAFF
.,TRBJ1-4,TRBV27,CASSFDGVGEKLFF
.,TRBJ1-5,TRBV7-2,CASSLWGNQPQHF
.,TRBJ1-5,TRBV11-3,CASIIGSGRGGF
TRBD1,TRBJ2-2,TRBV19,CATTGQGGTGELFF
TRBD1,TRBJ2-1,TRBV2,CASCQGAVFNEQFF
TRBD1,TRBJ1-1,TRBV7-9,CASSSDRGGGAFF
.,TRBJ2-1,TRBV7-2,CASSLNKMGEQFF
.,TRBJ1-1,TRBV6-5,CASSLQDNTEAFF
TRBD1,TRBJ2-4,TRBV20-1,CSASLAPDRGLNIQYF
TRBD2,TRBJ2-1,TRBV27,CAIKPSGGYNEQFF
TRBD1,TRBJ1-2,TRBV6-1,CASSEVIYRGPFYGYTF
TRBD2,TRBJ2-1,TRBV7-9,CASSSSLKTSGGSYNEQFF
TRBD1,TRBJ1-1,TRBV7-6,CASSLDLTGLNTEAFF
TRBD1,TRBJ2-3,TRBV12-3/TRBV12-4,CASSPGQGVTDTQYF
TRBD2,TRBJ2-1,TRBV19,CASSASGVNEQFF
.,TRBJ2-2,TRBV7-9,CASRSTGGRGITGELFF
TRBD1,TRBJ1-2,TRBV19,CASSTWDDRGETNYGYTF
.,TRBJ1-2,TRBV27,CASKGQWTGYTF
TRBD1,TRBJ2-1,TRBV7-9,CASSLPGTGGEQFF
.,TRBJ2-7,TRBV7-2,CASSSDRIYEQYF
.,TRBJ1-1,TRBV7-9,CASSLAEGPLNTEAFF
TRBD2,TRBJ2-5,TRBV7-6,CASTLAGGPETQYF
TRBD2,TRBJ2-7,TRBV7-9,CASSPAGLAQYEQYF
.,TRBJ1-1,TRBV27,CASSLFLNTEAFF
.,TRBJ1-2,TRBV20-1,CSARDLGLYGYTF
TRBD2,TRBJ2-1,TRBV11-2,CASSLSGWRGGEEQFF
.,TRBJ1-3,TRBV6-5,CASTPASSGNTIYF
.,TRBJ2-7,TRBV6-6,CASSGRALDYEQYF
.,TRBJ1-2,TRBV7-9,CASSLVLGGNGYTF